This T cell receptor beta chain was identified in a study of OX40 agonist ivuxolimab in advanced cancers. Study background: An agonistic human IgG2 monoclonal antibody against OX40 (CD134) was given. Dose-escalation patients had hepatocellular carcinoma, melanoma, renal cell or head and neck cancer. It was permissible to have had prior anti-PD-1, anti-PD-L1 or anti-CTLA-4 therapy, and around 41% had some. Study-level points and caveats: It was also the case that some nonresponders had low normalized T-cell clonal expansion.

Concerning this clone itself: The antigen is not known.

Using immunoSEQ multiplex PCR, the repertoire was profiled, and TCRdb retains in-frame clones only, with some absent. The table lists roughly 80,000 clones, 85% to 95% of them singletons. CDR3 length: 15 amino acids. Germline loops: CDR1 MNHEY, CDR2 SVGAGI. The V and J ends lost 6 bases and 2 bases respectively, with 14 bases between them. The clonotype was recovered from an adult with an advanced solid tumor such as melanoma, head and neck, liver or kidney cancer. V and J are TRBV6-5 and TRBJ1-5; the D gene is possibly TRBD1 (5 bases). The sequencing here drew on CD4+ or CD8+ T cells sorted from blood, taken in a trial of the OX40 agonist ivuxolimab. The CDR3 here is CASSLGHGRNQPQHF. The CDR3 DNA is TGTGCCAGCAGCCTCGGACATGGCCGCAATCAGCCCCAGCATTTT.